This T cell receptor (beta chain) appears in the sequencing data of a study of T cells after yellow fever vaccination. This clonotype has at least ten counts. The 5'RACE template-switching step produced TCR cDNA and added a universal primer site and UMIs. In TCRdb, the 5' RACE reads were re-called with MiXCR into one record per CDR3 protein. The repertoire consists of about 360,000 distinct CDR3 sequences, with around 6.5% occurring once and the leading ten covering approximately 16%. Trimming took off 6 bases at V and 14 bases at J, with 17 bases between the two ends. Germline CDR1 is SGHTA and CDR2 is FQGNSA. The CDR3 has 12 amino acids.

The source material was PBMCs, sampled 5 days after the yellow fever booster vaccination. The rearrangement uses TRBV7-2 and TRBJ2-4; tentatively, D is TRBD1 (6 bases). The TCR originated in a man in his thirties or forties who received the YFV17D yellow fever vaccine. DNA of the CDR3: TGTGCCAGCAGTCCTAACAGGGCTGGGAAGTACTTC. Its translation is CASSPNRAGKYF.